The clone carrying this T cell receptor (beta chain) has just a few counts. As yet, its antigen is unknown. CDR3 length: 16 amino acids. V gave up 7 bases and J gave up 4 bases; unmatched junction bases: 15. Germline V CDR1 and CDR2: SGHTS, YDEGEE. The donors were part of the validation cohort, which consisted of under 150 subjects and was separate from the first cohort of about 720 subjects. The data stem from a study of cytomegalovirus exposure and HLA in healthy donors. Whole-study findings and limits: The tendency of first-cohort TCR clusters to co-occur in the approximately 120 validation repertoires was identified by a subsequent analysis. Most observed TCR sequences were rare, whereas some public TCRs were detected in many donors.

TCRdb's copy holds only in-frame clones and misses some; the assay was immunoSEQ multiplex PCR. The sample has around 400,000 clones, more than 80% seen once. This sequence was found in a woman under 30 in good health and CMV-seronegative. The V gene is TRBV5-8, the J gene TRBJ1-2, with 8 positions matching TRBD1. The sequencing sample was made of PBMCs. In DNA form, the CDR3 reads TGTGCCAGCGGACCCCGGGACAGGAACGAGGGCTATGGCTACACCTTC. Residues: CASGPRDRNEGYGYTF.